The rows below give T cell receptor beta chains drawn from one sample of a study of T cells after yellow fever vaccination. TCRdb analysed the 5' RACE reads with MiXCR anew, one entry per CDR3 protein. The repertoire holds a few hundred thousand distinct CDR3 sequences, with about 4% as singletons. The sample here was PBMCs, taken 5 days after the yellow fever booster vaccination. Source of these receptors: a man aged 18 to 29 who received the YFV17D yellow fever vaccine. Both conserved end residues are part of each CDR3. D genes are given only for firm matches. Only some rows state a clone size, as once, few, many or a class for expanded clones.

cdr3_nt: TGCGCCAGCAGCCAAGACCGGACTAGCGGCTCCTACAATGAGCAGTTCTTC
cdr3_aa: CASSQDRTSGSYNEQFF
j_call: TRBJ2-1
cdr3_length: 17
clone_size: few
d_call: TRBD2
v_call: TRBV4-3

cdr3_nt: TGTGCCACCAGCAGAGGATCTAGCGGGGGTCTTTACAATGAGCAGTTCTTC
cdr3_aa: CATSRGSSGGLYNEQFF
j_call: TRBJ2-1
cdr3_length: 17
clone_size: .
d_call: TRBD2
v_call: TRBV15

cdr3_nt: TGTGCCAGCAGCTTAGTTAGCGGGGTTTTCTACAATGAGCAGTTCTTC
cdr3_aa: CASSLVSGVFYNEQFF
j_call: TRBJ2-1
cdr3_length: 16
clone_size: few
d_call: TRBD2
v_call: TRBV7-6

cdr3_nt: TGTGCCACTGCACAGGGTATGGCAGATACGCAGTATTTT
cdr3_aa: CATAQGMADTQYF
j_call: TRBJ2-3
cdr3_length: 13
clone_size: many
d_call: .
v_call: TRBV10-3

cdr3_nt: TGTGCCAGCAGCTCACAGGGGACGTCCTACGAGCAGTACTTC
cdr3_aa: CASSSQGTSYEQYF
j_call: TRBJ2-7
cdr3_length: 14
clone_size: few
d_call: TRBD1
v_call: TRBV11-2

cdr3_nt: TGTGCCAGCAGCTCAGGACCGGGAGACACTGAAGCTTTCTTT
cdr3_aa: CASSSGPGDTEAFF
j_call: TRBJ1-1
cdr3_length: 14
clone_size: many
d_call: .
v_call: TRBV13

cdr3_nt: TGTGCCAGTAGTCGGGTAGGGATCCAAGAGACCCAGTACTTC
cdr3_aa: CASSRVGIQETQYF
j_call: TRBJ2-5
cdr3_length: 14
clone_size: .
d_call: .
v_call: TRBV19

cdr3_nt: TGCAGTGCTAGAGACCCAGGGGCGGGGGCCCACACCGGGGAGCTGTTTTTT
cdr3_aa: CSARDPGAGAHTGELFF
j_call: TRBJ2-2
cdr3_length: 17
clone_size: many
d_call: .
v_call: TRBV20-1

cdr3_nt: TGCAGTGCTAGAACCCGGGACAGGGGATTGGGTCAGCCCCAGCATTTT
cdr3_aa: CSARTRDRGLGQPQHF
j_call: TRBJ1-5
cdr3_length: 16
clone_size: .
d_call: TRBD1
v_call: TRBV20-1

cdr3_nt: TGTGCCAGTAGTATAAAGGCTGAGGCCTATGGCTACACCTTC
cdr3_aa: CASSIKAEAYGYTF
j_call: TRBJ1-2
cdr3_length: 14
clone_size: few
d_call: .
v_call: TRBV19

cdr3_nt: TGTGCCAGCAGCTTAACGCGGGGGACCTACAATGAGCAGTTCTTC
cdr3_aa: CASSLTRGTYNEQFF
j_call: TRBJ2-1
cdr3_length: 15
clone_size: few
d_call: TRBD2
v_call: TRBV11-2

cdr3_nt: TGTGCCAGCAGCTTGGCGACAGAAAACTACGAGCAGTACTTC
cdr3_aa: CASSLATENYEQYF
j_call: TRBJ2-7
cdr3_length: 14
clone_size: many
d_call: .
v_call: TRBV5-5